This T cell receptor beta chain emerged from a study of graft-versus-host responses after intestinal transplantation. Findings of the study overall: GvH clones were found in recipient marrow; some appeared first in ileum or blood.

Data came from immunoSEQ multiplex PCR; TCRdb stores just in-frame clones and leaves some out. The repertoire includes 15,000 or so clones, over 85% of them detected once, and approximately 4.7% sits in the top ten. About this clone itself: What it recognizes is unknown.

The sequence was collected from a human patient who received an intestinal transplant, so some T cells may come from the graft donor. Sequenced here: PBMCs, sampled roughly 1,100 days after intestinal transplantation.

The DNA of the CDR3 is TGTGCCAGCAGACCGGGCAGAGGAGGCGGGGAGCTGTTTTTT. It yields the protein CASRPGRGGGELFF. The chain combines TRBV9 with TRBJ2-2; weak D call: TRBD2 (5 bases). Germline CDR1 reads SGDLS; CDR2 reads YYNGEE. The CDR3 consists of 14 residues. Between the trimmed V and J ends, which lost 5 bases and 7 bases, there was a span of 15 bases.